These 12 T cell receptor beta chains share one sample of origin, sequenced in a study of blood T cell repertoires in COVID-19. This table comes from immunoSEQ multiplex PCR, and its TCRdb copy is limited to in-frame clones, with some not included. The table has 300,000 to 400,000 clones, about 89% seen once. Material: peripheral blood. These receptors were collected from a woman aged 50 to 65 with COVID-19, enrolled during active disease.

This chain joins TRBV4-1 and TRBJ2-1; 9 bases line up with TRBD2. V shed 3 bases and J 5 bases; nucleotides not matched to a gene: 11. The V gene's germline CDR1 is MGHRA and CDR2 YSYEKL. The CDR3 sequence is 17 residues long. CDR3: CASSQDILAGTNNEQFF. As DNA, the CDR3 is TGCGCCAGCAGCCAGGACATTCTAGCGGGGACTAACAATGAGCAGTTCTTC.

The rearrangement links TRBV19 to TRBJ1-1; 9 nucleotides match TRBD1. CDR3 length equals 14 residues. Germline loops: CDR1 LNHDA, CDR2 SQIVND (reference sequence). The trim removed 8 bases at V and 1 base at J, leaving 5 bases unmatched. DNA for the CDR3: TGTGCCAGTGATACAGGGGGCGCGAACACTGAAGCTTTCTTT. This translates into CASDTGGANTEAFF.

The chain employs TRBV6-2 or TRBV6-3 and TRBJ1-1, with D hard to call. The CDR3 is 12 amino acids. The V gene lost 4 bases and the J gene lost 2 bases, with 5 bases spanning the gap. Germline assignment: CDR1 MNHEY and CDR2 SVGEGT. CDR3 bases: TGTGCCAGCAGTTCTATAAACACTGAAGCTTTCTTT. Protein product: CASSSINTEAFF.

The chain couples TRBV20-1 to TRBJ2-1; 13 bases line up with TRBD2. This CDR3 contains 16 residues. Per germline, CDR1 DFQATT and CDR2 SNEGSKA (reference sequence). The V gene end was trimmed by 3 bases and the J gene end by 6 bases; junction bases not matched to a gene: 8. The DNA of the CDR3 is TGCAGTGCTAGTAAAGCCGGACTAGCGGGAGCCAATGAGCAGTTCTTC. Its protein product is CSASKAGLAGANEQFF.

This rearrangement joins TRBV5-1 to TRBJ1-2; 7 nucleotides agree with TRBD1. The length of the CDR3 is 14 residues. V trimming: 2 bases; J trimming: 8 bases; junction bases outside the gene matches: 9. The V gene's germline CDR1 is SGHRS and CDR2 YFSETQ. This chain's CDR3 is CASSFGGGARGYTF. The CDR3 nucleotides read TGCGCCAGCAGCTTTGGAGGGGGCGCGAGGGGCTACACCTTC.

The CDR3 nucleotides read TGTGCCAGCTCACCACGCGGTATAGGGACAGTTGGTACGAACACTGAAGCTTTCTTT. It codes for CASSPRGIGTVGTNTEAFF. The chain is built from TRBV18 and TRBJ1-1; 7 positions agree with TRBD1. Germline-derived CDR1 and CDR2 are KGHSH and LQKENI. This CDR3 has 19 residues. V dropped 1 base and J dropped 1; count of bases not matched to a gene: 15.

The chain links TRBV29-1 to TRBJ2-7, with D uncertain. The germline gives CDR1 SQVTM, CDR2 ANQGSEA. This CDR3 contains 12 residues. V shed 7 bases and J shed 2 bases, with 12 bases lying between them. The CDR3 protein is CSGIFSPYEQYF. CDR3 sequence (DNA): TGCAGCGGTATCTTTTCCCCCTACGAGCAGTACTTC.

The V gene is TRBV18, the J gene TRBJ2-7; the D gene is possibly TRBD2 (6 bases). The CDR3 is 13 amino acids. Germline lookup yields CDR1 KGHSH and CDR2 LQKENI. V lost 2 bases to trimming and J lost 3 bases, with 8 bases between them. The CDR3 protein is CASSPGGGYEQYF. For the CDR3, the DNA is TGTGCCAGCTCACCAGGGGGAGGCTACGAGCAGTACTTC.

The J gene is TRBJ2-7, the V gene TRBV30; TRBD2 aligns across 12 bases. The CDR3 consists of 16 residues. J was trimmed by 6 bases and V by 3 bases; bases with no gene match: 12. Germline CDR1 and CDR2: GTSNPN and SVGIG (reference sequence). In DNA form, the CDR3 reads TGTGCCTGGAGCATAGGGCTAGCGGGAGGGCCAGGCGAGCAGTACTTC. Its protein is CAWSIGLAGGPGEQYF.

J is TRBJ1-3 and V is TRBV5-1; D is ambiguous. Germline V gene data show CDR1 as SGHRS and CDR2 as YFSETQ. This CDR3 contains 15 residues. V shed 0 bases and J shed 8 bases, with 15 bases lying between them. The CDR3 DNA reads TGCGCCAGCAGCTTGGTGGGGAACCGGGAGGACACCATATATTTT. Its translation: CASSLVGNREDTIYF.

The chain joins TRBV30 to TRBJ1-6; D remains ambiguous. The length of the CDR3 is 18 residues. V was pared by 2 bases and J by 0 bases, with 17 bases between. Germline lookup yields CDR1 GTSNPN and CDR2 SVGIG (reference sequence). CDR3 in amino acids: CAWSPRSGLSSYNSPLHF. The CDR3 nucleotides are TGTGCCTGGAGTCCACGATCGGGATTAAGCTCCTATAATTCACCCCTCCACTTT.

The chain recombines TRBV7-2 with TRBJ1-5; D unresolved. Deletions cut 2 bases from V and 5 bases from J, with 13 bases between. The CDR3 sequence is 15 residues long. Germline values: CDR1 SGHTA, CDR2 FQGNSA. CDR3 coding DNA: TGTGCCAGCAGCTTATCCGGGTATGATGATCAGCCCCAGCATTTT. It is translated as CASSLSGYDDQPQHF.